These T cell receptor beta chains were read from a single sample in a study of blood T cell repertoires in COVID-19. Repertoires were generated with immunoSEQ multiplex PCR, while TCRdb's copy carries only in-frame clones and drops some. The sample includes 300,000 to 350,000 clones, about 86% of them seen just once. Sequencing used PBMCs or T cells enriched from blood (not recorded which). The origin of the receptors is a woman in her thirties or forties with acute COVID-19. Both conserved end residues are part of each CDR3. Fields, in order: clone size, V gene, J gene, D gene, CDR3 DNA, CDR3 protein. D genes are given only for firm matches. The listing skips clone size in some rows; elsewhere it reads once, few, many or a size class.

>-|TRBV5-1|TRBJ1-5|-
TGCGCCAGCAGCAGCGGGGCTCAGGGCAATCAGCCCCAGCATTTT
CASSSGAQGNQPQHF
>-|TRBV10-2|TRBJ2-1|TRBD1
TGCGCCAGCAGCGACATCGGACAGGGGGCGCATGAGCAGTTCTTC
CASSDIGQGAHEQFF
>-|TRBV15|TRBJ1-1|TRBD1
TGTGCCACCAGGGGCCAGGACAGGACGAACACTGAAGCTTTCTTT
CATRGQDRTNTEAFF
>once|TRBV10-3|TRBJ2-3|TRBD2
TGTGCCATCACGCGTGGGGGGGGGATCGGCACAGATACGCAGTATTTT
CAITRGGGIGTDTQYF
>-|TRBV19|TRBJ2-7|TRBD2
TGTGCCAGTAGTGTGCAGCGGGGGAGAAATTACGAGCAGTACTTC
CASSVQRGRNYEQYF
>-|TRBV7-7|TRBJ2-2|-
TGTGCCAGCGGAGCGGACGGGGACACCGGGGAGCTGTTTTTT
CASGADGDTGELFF
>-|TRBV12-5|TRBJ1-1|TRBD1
TGTGCTAGTGGTGCTGGACAGGGCGGGTGGGGCACTGAAGCTTTCTTT
CASGAGQGGWGTEAFF
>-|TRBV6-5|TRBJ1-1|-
TGTGCCAGCAGGACGACAGCGATGAACACTGAAGCTTTCTTT
CASRTTAMNTEAFF
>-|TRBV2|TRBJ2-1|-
TGTGCCAGCAGCCGGGACAAGCCACGGAATGAGCAGTTCTTC
CASSRDKPRNEQFF
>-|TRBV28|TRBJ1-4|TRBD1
TGTGCCAGCAGTACAGGGGAAGGGGTCGCAAAACTGTTTTTT
CASSTGEGVAKLFF